This TCR beta chain was sequenced for a study of control samples from healthy donors and cancer patients. Clones were read by immunoSEQ multiplex PCR, and TCRdb kept only the in-frame ones, dropping some. The sample lists 150,000 to 200,000 clones; around 94% were seen once. This CDR3 has 16 amino acids. Germline CDR1 is MGHRA and CDR2 is YSYEKL. V shed 1 base and J shed 8 bases, with 17 bases lying between them. The sequence was obtained from a man aged 25 to 40 in good health. The sequenced sample was blood. J is TRBJ1-4 and V is TRBV4-1, with D tentatively TRBD1 (5 bases). The CDR3 spells CASSQVSRDGGEKLFF. The CDR3 DNA reads as TGCGCCAGCAGCCAAGTTTCCAGGGACGGCGGGGAAAAACTGTTTTTT.